The 10 T cell receptor beta chains presented below share a single source sample, sequenced in a study of blood T cell repertoires in COVID-19. Method: immunoSEQ multiplex PCR; TCRdb's copy keeps in-frame clones and lacks some. Of fewer than 150,000 clones listed, about 80% are singletons. The material sequenced was peripheral blood. The origin of the receptors is a human donor in a cohort sampled during active COVID-19.

The chain carries TRBV5-1 and TRBJ2-3; 10 nucleotides line up with TRBD1. Per germline, CDR1 SGHRS and CDR2 YFSETQ. The CDR3 extends over 18 amino acids. J gave up 0 bases and V 4 bases, and 11 bases lay outside the gene matches. CDR3 nucleotides: TGCGCCAGCAGCGGACAGGGGGTCGGGGTTACTAGCACAGATACGCAGTATTTT. Translation gives CASSGQGVGVTSTDTQYF.

V gene TRBV6-5 combines with J gene TRBJ1-1, with a tentative D call TRBD1 (5 bases). CDR1 and CDR2 from the germline V gene are MNHEY and SVGAGI. V dropped 2 bases and J dropped 11 bases, with 12 bases sitting between them. The CDR3 runs to 12 residues. In DNA, the CDR3 is TGTGCCAGCAGTTACCGAGGGGAGGCGGCTTTCTTT. The encoded protein is CASSYRGEAAFF.

This clone occurred once. The chain employs TRBV28 and TRBJ2-6; D is possibly TRBD2 (5 bases). This CDR3 has 15 amino acids. V lost 3 bases, J lost 4 bases, and 10 bases lay in between. Germline V gene sequence: CDR1 MDHEN, CDR2 SYDVKM. DNA for the CDR3: TGTGCCAGCAGTTTGGACTCCCTCGGGGCCAACGTCCTGACTTTC. Protein: CASSLDSLGANVLTF.

V gene TRBV14 combines with J gene TRBJ2-1, with 9 positions matching TRBD2. The V and J ends lost 6 bases and 9 bases, in that order; junction bases with no gene match: 12. CDR1 and CDR2 (germline): SGHDN, FVKESK. CDR3 size: 15 residues. The CDR3 DNA sequence: TGTGCCAGCAGTAGAAGCGGGGGGCCCTCTTCTGAGCAGTTCTTC. Amino acids: CASSRSGGPSSEQFF.

This chain connects TRBV9 to TRBJ1-1, with 12 bases matching TRBD1. In germline, CDR1 is SGDLS, CDR2 YYNGEE. The CDR3 covers 17 residues. V gave up 0 bases and J gave up 4 bases; unmatched junction bases: 7. In DNA form, the CDR3 reads TGTGCCAGCAGCGTAGTGGGACAGGGGGCTTGGGTCACTGAAGCTTTCTTT. This translates into CASSVVGQGAWVTEAFF.

Only a few counts were recorded for this clone. The chain carries TRBV28 and TRBJ2-5; D perhaps matches TRBD2 (5 bases). V was cut by 4 bases and J by 5 bases, with 14 bases left in between. The CDR3 runs to 14 residues. Germline assignment: CDR1 MDHEN and CDR2 SYDVKM. CDR3 DNA: TGTGCCAGCAGTTCCGGGGTCACTAGGGAGACCCAGTACTTC. Translation: CASSSGVTRETQYF.

The CDR3 loop reads CASSFAEGRRNSPLHF. CDR3 DNA sequence: TGTGCCAGCAGTTTTGCTGAAGGTCGCAGGAATTCACCCCTCCACTTT. This chain links TRBV27 with TRBJ1-6; D uncertain. The CDR3 runs to 16 residues. Deletions cut 3 bases from V and 7 bases from J, with 16 bases between. CDR1 MNHEY and CDR2 SMNVEV come from the germline V gene (reference sequence).

The V call is TRBV5-4, the J call TRBJ2-2; a possible D gene is TRBD1 (6 bases). Germline loops: CDR1 SGHNT, CDR2 YYREEE (reference sequence). The CDR3 sequence is 13 residues long. Trimming took 2 bases from V and 8 from J, leaving 10 bases between them. In DNA form, the CDR3 reads TGTGCCAGCAGCTTAGCAGGGGTAGGGGAGCTGTTTTTT. Translation: CASSLAGVGELFF. Complete variable domain (other parts from reference TRBV5-4 and TRBJ2-2): ETGVTQSPTHLIKTRGQQVTLRCSSQSGHNTVSWYQQALGQGPQFIFQYYREEENGRGNFPPRFSGLQFPNYSSELNVNALELDDSALYLCASSLAGVGELFFGEGSRLTVL.

The V and J genes are TRBV14 and TRBJ2-7; TRBD2 is a possible D gene (6 bases). Trimming shortened V by 1 base and J by 3 bases, and 13 bases separated the two germline ends. The CDR3 spans 15 residues. The germline V gene has CDR1 SGHDN and CDR2 FVKESK. DNA for the CDR3: TGTGCCAGCAGCCAAGTGCAGGGCGGGGTCTACGAGCAGTACTTC. Translation: CASSQVQGGVYEQYF.

This chain connects TRBV5-1 to TRBJ1-2; D uncertain. The CDR3 runs 14 residues. V shed 5 bases and J shed 4 bases, with 15 bases lying between them. Germline CDR1 is SGHRS and CDR2 is YFSETQ. CDR3 coding DNA: TGCGCCAGCAGTTCCCAGGCCGCAATCTATGGCTACACCTTC. It is translated as CASSSQAAIYGYTF. The complete variable domain, with remaining parts taken from reference TRBV5-1 and TRBJ1-2, reads KAGVTQTPRYLIKTRGQQVTLSCSPISGHRSVSWYQQTPGQGLQFLFEYFSETQRNKGNFPGRFSGRQFSNSRSEMNVSTLELGDSALYLCASSSQAAIYGYTFGSGTRLTVV.